In its sample, the clone carrying this TCR beta chain was seen once. The target antigen is unknown. This specimen belongs to a study of OX40 agonist ivuxolimab in advanced cancers. Across the study: The dose-escalation cohort was about 87% male, with a mean age of approximately 61 years, ranging about 23 to 80. The study, taken as a whole, reports: CD4+ T cells averaged fewer expanded clones than CD8+ T cells. With doses of 0.1-3.0 mg/kg, partial responders showed among the lowest clonal expansion.

TCRdb's table, derived via immunoSEQ multiplex PCR, lists solely in-frame clones and lacks some. The sample records about 130,000 clones, around nine tenths being singletons. The junction had 4 bases not matched to a gene; V was cut back by 7 bases and J by 0 bases. There are 15 residues in the CDR3. Per germline, CDR1 MNHEY and CDR2 SVGAGI. J is TRBJ2-7 and V is TRBV6-5, with 12 bases that match TRBD2. The sample consisted of CD4+ or CD8+ T cells sorted from blood, taken in a trial of the OX40 agonist ivuxolimab. The sequence derives from an adult with an advanced solid tumor such as melanoma, head and neck, liver or kidney cancer. CDR3 coding DNA: TGTGCCAGCAAAAGGACTAGCGGGGACTCCTACGAGCAGTACTTC. Its translation is CASKRTSGDSYEQYF.